The 19 T cell receptor beta chains below were found in one sample sequenced in a study of blood T cell repertoires in COVID-19. Measured with immunoSEQ multiplex PCR; TCRdb has only the in-frame clones, and not every one. The table lists more than 95,000 clones, almost 90% of them singletons, with approximately 3.5% in the top ten. The source material was peripheral blood. These receptors were collected from a human donor in a cohort sampled during active COVID-19.

This clone was seen a handful of times. The CDR3 sequence is CASDGGGEAFF. CDR3 nucleotides: TGTGCCAGCGATGGGGGGGGAGAAGCTTTCTTT. The chain has TRBV3-1 (or the pseudogene TRBV3-2) and TRBJ1-1, with D possibly TRBD1 on 5 matching bases. V was trimmed by 8 bases and J by 8 bases, leaving 12 bases between them. CDR3 length equals 11 residues. Germline CDR1 and CDR2: LGHDT and YNNKEL (reference sequence).

The genes are TRBV9 and TRBJ1-5, with 10 bases matching TRBD1. Unmatched junction bases numbered 4, after V lost 0 bases and J lost 7 bases. Per germline, CDR1 SGDLS and CDR2 YYNGEE. The CDR3 loop spans 15 amino acids. The CDR3 here is CASSVGTGGGQPQHF. Written as DNA, the CDR3 is TGTGCCAGCAGCGTAGGGACAGGGGGTGGGCAGCCCCAGCATTTT. Full variable domain (rest looked up from reference TRBV9 and TRBJ1-5): DSGVTQTPKHLITATGQRVTLRCSPRSGDLSVYWYQQSLDQGLQFLIQYYNGEERAKGNILERFSAQQFPDLHSELNLSSLELGDSALYFCASSVGTGGGQPQHFGDGTRLSIL.

This clone was seen a single time. The V gene is TRBV28, the J gene TRBJ2-1; 8 positions agree with TRBD2. This CDR3 spans 15 amino acids. Germline lookup yields CDR1 MDHEN and CDR2 SYDVKM. V dropped 5 bases and J dropped 9; count of bases not matched to a gene: 12. CDR3 sequence (DNA): TGTGCCAGCAGTCGCGGGGGCGGGAGGTATACTGAGCAGTTCTTC. Translated: CASSRGGGRYTEQFF.

This clone showed up just once. J is TRBJ2-3 and V is TRBV7-9, with D possibly being TRBD2 (5 bases). The CDR3 runs to 12 residues. The germline V gene has CDR1 SEHNR and CDR2 FQNEAQ (reference sequence). V was cut by 1 base and J by 14 bases, with 13 bases left in between. The CDR3 spells CASSLGLALLYF. The DNA for the CDR3 is TGTGCCAGCAGCTTAGGGTTAGCGCTTCTGTATTTT.

The J gene is TRBJ1-2, the V gene TRBV4-1; 8 bases are shared with TRBD1. Looked up from germline, CDR1 is MGHRA and CDR2 is YSYEKL. V gave up 3 bases and J gave up 5 bases; unmatched junction bases: 14. This CDR3 has 17 amino acids. This chain's CDR3 is CASSQPRQGRASYGYTF. CDR3 in DNA: TGCGCCAGCAGCCAGCCCAGACAGGGGAGGGCTAGTTATGGCTACACCTTC.

The rearrangement uses TRBV7-9 and TRBJ2-1; 7 nucleotides agree with TRBD1. CDR1 is SEHNR and CDR2 is FQNEAQ in the germline V gene (reference sequence). The CDR3 contains 13 residues. Germline trimming cut 4 bases from V and 4 bases from J; bases unmatched to any gene: 1. The DNA for the CDR3 is TGTGCCAGCAGCTGGGGACAGTACAATGAGCAGTTCTTC. Its protein product is CASSWGQYNEQFF.

V is TRBV5-5 and J is TRBJ1-4, with TRBD1 matching over 7 bases. V lost 2 bases to trimming and J lost 3 bases; unmatched junction nucleotides: 4. Germline V gives CDR1 SGHKS, CDR2 YYEKEE (reference sequence). The CDR3 runs 15 residues. The CDR3 DNA sequence: TGTGCCAGCAGCTTACAGGGGCGACCTAATGAAAAACTGTTTTTT. Translation gives CASSLQGRPNEKLFF.

In this sample, this clone turned up once. The rearrangement uses TRBV11-2 and TRBJ1-5; perhaps TRBD1 as D (5 bases). This CDR3 has 13 residues. Germline CDR1 and CDR2: SGHAT and FQNNGV. Trimming removed 5 bases from V and 5 bases from J, with 10 bases in between. In DNA form, the CDR3 reads TGTGCCAGCAGCGCAGGGTATGATCAGCCCCAGCATTTT. Protein: CASSAGYDQPQHF.

The J gene is TRBJ1-2, the V gene TRBV3-1 (or the pseudogene TRBV3-2); 7 bases match TRBD1. This CDR3 region has 14 residues. CDR1 and CDR2 (germline): LGHDT, YNNKEL (reference sequence). The J segment lost 5 bases and the V segment lost 1 base, leaving 4 bases of the junction unmatched. As DNA, the CDR3 is TGTGCCAGCAGCCAAGGAGGGGGCGGATATGGCTACACCTTC. It translates to CASSQGGGGYGYTF.

V is TRBV5-1 and J is TRBJ1-4; D is unclear. V lost 0 bases and J lost 7, with 16 bases in between. Germline V CDR1 and CDR2: SGHRS, YFSETQ. The CDR3 has 16 residues. The CDR3 DNA sequence: TGCGCCAGCAGCTTGGATGGCGGGCAAGGTGGTGAAAAACTGTTTTTT. Translated, it gives CASSLDGGQGGEKLFF.

This clone was seen once. The chain carries TRBV30 and TRBJ1-2; D call uncertain. The germline gives CDR1 GTSNPN, CDR2 SVGIG (reference sequence). The length of the CDR3 is 13 residues. The V and J ends lost 2 bases and 3 bases respectively, with 10 bases between them. CDR3 DNA: TGTGCCTGGAGTAACCTCGGGGACTATGGCTACACCTTC. Amino acid sequence: CAWSNLGDYGYTF.

The chain has TRBV18 and TRBJ1-1, with TRBD1 matching 7 bases. CDR3 length: 16 residues. Germline assignment: CDR1 KGHSH and CDR2 LQKENI. Trimming at V came to 6 bases and at J to 0 bases, leaving 10 bases not matched to a gene. The CDR3 is CASSGDRGRMNTEAFF. In DNA, the CDR3 is TGTGCCAGCTCGGGGGACAGAGGGCGCATGAACACTGAAGCTTTCTTT.

J is TRBJ1-5 and V is TRBV13; 7 nucleotides match TRBD1. The germline CDR1 and CDR2 sequences are PRHDT and FYEKMQ (reference sequence). This CDR3 is built from 13 residues. V lost 5 bases, J lost 5 bases, and 3 bases stayed unmatched. As DNA, the CDR3 is TGTGCCAGCAGCCTGGGACAGCATCAGCCCCAGCATTTT. Residues: CASSLGQHQPQHF.

This chain links TRBV27 with TRBJ2-2; 7 positions agree with TRBD1. The CDR3 loop spans 15 amino acids. Germline CDR1 and CDR2: MNHEY and SMNVEV (reference sequence). V dropped 5 bases and J dropped 1; count of bases not matched to a gene: 4. The CDR3 here is CASSPRTGNTGELFF. The DNA of the CDR3 is TGTGCCAGCAGTCCGAGGACAGGGAACACCGGGGAGCTGTTTTTT.

The V gene is TRBV10-2, the J gene TRBJ2-3; D ambiguous. Trimming removed 9 bases at V and 6 bases at J, with 7 bases between. CDR1 and CDR2 from the germline V gene are WSHSY and SAAADI. The CDR3 totals 10 residues. The CDR3 coding sequence is TGCGCCAGGTCCCGGGATACGCAGTATTTT. This gives the protein CARSRDTQYF.

The chain employs TRBV11-2 and TRBJ1-5; 8 positions agree with TRBD1. This CDR3 has 14 residues. CDR1 is SGHAT and CDR2 is FQNNGV in the germline V gene. The V and J ends lost 5 bases and 2 bases, in that order; junction bases with no gene match: 2. CDR3 protein: CASSTTGGNQPQHF. CDR3 bases: TGTGCCAGCAGCACGACAGGGGGCAATCAGCCCCAGCATTTT.

As to this clone: The sample holds other DNA sequences that translate to the same CDR3. This rearrangement joins TRBV7-9 to TRBJ1-4; D not certain. CDR1 is SEHNR and CDR2 is FQNEAQ in the germline V gene (reference sequence). Trimming stripped 6 bases from V and 5 bases from J, with 16 bases between. This CDR3 has 15 residues. The CDR3, as DNA: TGTGCCAGCAGTCCCAGCGGGTTGTCGAATGAAAAACTGTTTTTT. Protein product: CASSPSGLSNEKLFF.

The CDR3 sequence: CASSHPTGGNYGYTF. Here the CDR3 DNA reads TGTGCCAGCAGTCACCCGACAGGGGGAAACTATGGCTACACCTTC. The rearrangement joins TRBV27 to TRBJ1-2, with 9 nucleotides matching TRBD1. The ends lost 5 bases at V and 2 bases at J; junction bases unmatched: 6. CDR3 length: 15 amino acids. In germline, CDR1 is MNHEY, CDR2 SMNVEV (reference sequence).

V gene TRBV5-1 combines with J gene TRBJ2-3, with D hard to call. V lost 1 base and J lost 3, with 9 bases in between. The CDR3 is 14 residues long. Germline-derived CDR1 and CDR2 are SGHRS and YFSETQ. The CDR3: CASSLSADTDTQYF. The CDR3 DNA is TGCGCCAGCAGCTTGTCGGCGGATACAGATACGCAGTATTTT.